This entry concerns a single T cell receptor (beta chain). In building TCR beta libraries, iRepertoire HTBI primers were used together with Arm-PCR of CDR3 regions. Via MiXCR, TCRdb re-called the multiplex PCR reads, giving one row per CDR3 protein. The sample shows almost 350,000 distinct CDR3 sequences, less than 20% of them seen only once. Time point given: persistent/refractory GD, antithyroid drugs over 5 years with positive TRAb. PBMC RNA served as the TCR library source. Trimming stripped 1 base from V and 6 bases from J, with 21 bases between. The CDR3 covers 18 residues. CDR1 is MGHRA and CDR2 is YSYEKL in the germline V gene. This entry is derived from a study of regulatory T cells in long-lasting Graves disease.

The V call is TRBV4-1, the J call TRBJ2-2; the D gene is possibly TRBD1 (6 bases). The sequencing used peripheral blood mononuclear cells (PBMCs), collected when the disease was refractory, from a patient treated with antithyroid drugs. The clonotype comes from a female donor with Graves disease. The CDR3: CASSQGLRGSGRPGELFF. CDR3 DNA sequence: TGCGCCAGCAGCCAAGGGCTTAGGGGGAGTGGCCGGCCCGGGGAGCTGTTTTTT.